The 18 T cell receptor beta chains below all came from one sample that was sequenced in a study of T cell responses to AZD1222 COVID-19 vaccine. Assay: immunoSEQ multiplex PCR; the TCRdb copy retains only in-frame clones and omits some. This sample yields around 100,000 clones, of which 80% to 90% are seen a single time; about 16% belongs to the top ten. Sequencing was performed on peripheral blood, taken on day 0 of AZD1222 vaccination. The receptors stem from an adult in good health.

This chain connects TRBV20-1 to TRBJ1-6; D possibly corresponds to TRBD1 (6 bases). The V gene lost 3 bases and the J gene lost 0 bases, with 12 bases spanning the gap. Germline values: CDR1 DFQATT, CDR2 SNEGSKA (reference sequence). This CDR3 contains 16 residues. In DNA form, the CDR3 reads TGCAGTGCTAGTAAAGACAGGAGCTCCTATAATTCACCCCTCCACTTT. Protein sequence: CSASKDRSSYNSPLHF.

The rearrangement uses TRBV6-5 and TRBJ1-5; 8 positions match TRBD1. The CDR3 is 15 amino acids. Germline V CDR1 and CDR2: MNHEY, SVGAGI. V shed 2 bases and J 5 bases; nucleotides not matched to a gene: 5. The CDR3 here is CASSYRRGRDQPQHF. The CDR3 bases are TGTGCCAGCAGTTACCGCAGGGGGCGAGATCAGCCCCAGCATTTT.

This chain uses TRBV12-3 or TRBV12-4 with TRBJ2-5; D is uncertain. The CDR3 is 13 residues long. With 3 bases removed from V and 4 bases from J, the gap between germline ends came to 9 bases. CDR3 loop: CASSFWIAETQYF. The CDR3 coding sequence is TGTGCCAGCAGTTTCTGGATCGCAGAGACCCAGTACTTC.

The rearrangement links TRBV4-1 to TRBJ2-2, with 11 positions matching TRBD2. The CDR3 spans 17 residues. Germline CDR1 reads MGHRA; CDR2 reads YSYEKL. The V segment lost 5 bases and the J segment 3 bases; nucleotides outside the gene matches: 8. As DNA, the CDR3 is TGCGCCAGCAGCTGGACCGGGACTAGCGGCCACACCGGGGAGCTGTTTTTT. It codes for CASSWTGTSGHTGELFF.

The chain couples TRBV5-4 to TRBJ2-7, with D possibly matching TRBD2 (5 bases). CDR3 length: 11 amino acids. The germline V gene has CDR1 SGHNT and CDR2 YYREEE (reference sequence). V was clipped by 4 bases and J by 4 bases, with 6 bases between them. This CDR3 reads CASSGEYEQYF. CDR3 in DNA: TGTGCCAGCAGCGGGGAGTACGAGCAGTACTTC.

The V call is TRBV19, the J call TRBJ2-2, with a tentative D call TRBD1 (6 bases). Trimming pared 7 bases from V and 1 base from J, leaving 16 bases between. The CDR3 covers 16 residues. CDR1 and CDR2 (germline): LNHDA, SQIVND (reference sequence). CDR3 sequence (DNA): TGTGCCAGTATCCCCAGTCCGGGACAGAACACCGGGGAGCTGTTTTTT. This encodes CASIPSPGQNTGELFF.

This chain uses TRBV29-1 with TRBJ1-3; TRBD1 is a possible D gene (5 bases). The CDR3 contains 11 residues. Trimming took off 8 bases at V and 3 bases at J, with 8 bases between the two ends. Germline V gives CDR1 SQVTM, CDR2 ANQGSEA. CDR3 protein: CSPGCGNTIYF. Written as DNA, the CDR3 is TGCAGCCCAGGGTGTGGAAACACCATATATTTT.

The chain has TRBV19 and TRBJ1-2; D unclear. The CDR3 consists of 10 residues. V was pared by 6 bases and J by 6 bases, with 5 bases between. Germline CDR1 and CDR2: LNHDA and SQIVND (reference sequence). As DNA, the CDR3 is TGTGCCAGTAGGGGAGATGGCTACACCTTC. Residues: CASRGDGYTF.

The rearrangement joins TRBV5-5 to TRBJ1-2; 8 positions agree with TRBD1. V shed 3 bases and J 5 bases; nucleotides not matched to a gene: 6. The germline V gene encodes CDR1 SGHKS and CDR2 YYEKEE (reference sequence). The CDR3 runs to 14 residues. The CDR3, as DNA: TGTGCCAGCAGCTCCGGGACAGGTGGTTATGGCTACACCTTC. It codes for CASSSGTGGYGYTF.

V gene TRBV2 combines with J gene TRBJ1-4; D uncertain. This CDR3 is built from 14 residues. Between the trimmed V and J ends, which lost 6 bases and 2 bases, there was a span of 10 bases. CDR1 and CDR2 (germline): SNHLY, FYNNEI. CDR3 in DNA: TGTGCCAGCAGGGCCGGTTTTACTAATGAAAAACTGTTTTTT. Its protein product is CASRAGFTNEKLFF.

This clone has only a few counts. This CDR3 reads CASSDRDSNQPQHF. The CDR3 bases are TGTGCCAGCTCAGACAGGGATAGCAATCAGCCCCAGCATTTT. The chain employs TRBV18 and TRBJ1-5; 7 nucleotides align to TRBD1. In germline, CDR1 is KGHSH, CDR2 LQKENI. The CDR3 has 14 residues. Trimming removed 5 bases from V and 0 bases from J; junction bases left unmatched: 1. Looking up the rest from reference TRBV18 and TRBJ1-5 gives the full variable domain: NAGVMQNPRHLVRRRGQEARLRCSPMKGHSHVYWYRQLPEEGLKFMVYLQKENIIDESGMPKERFSAEFPKEGPSILRIQQVVRGDSAAYFCASSDRDSNQPQHFGDGTRLSIL.

This chain connects TRBV28 to TRBJ1-1; 8 nucleotides agree with TRBD1. Germline loops: CDR1 MDHEN, CDR2 SYDVKM. Trimming at V came to 4 bases and at J to 0 bases, leaving 4 bases not matched to a gene. The CDR3 extends over 15 amino acids. CDR3: CASSSGDRLNTEAFF. As DNA, the CDR3 is TGTGCCAGCAGTTCGGGGGACAGGCTGAACACTGAAGCTTTCTTT.

This clone was seen once. This chain connects TRBV5-6 to TRBJ2-3, with D perhaps TRBD2 (6 bases). V lost 4 bases, J lost 10 bases, and 16 bases lay in between. This CDR3 has 13 residues. Per germline, CDR1 SGHDT and CDR2 YYEEEE. DNA of the CDR3: TGTGCCAGCAGCGGGGGACTCGGCGAAGCGCAGTATTTT. Its translation: CASSGGLGEAQYF.

The chain couples TRBV18 to TRBJ2-1, with 15 bases identical to TRBD2. Germline CDR1 and CDR2: KGHSH and LQKENI. This CDR3 comprises 18 residues. Trimming took 1 base from V and 8 from J; bases not matched to a gene: 9. The CDR3 here is CASSPRTSGGAIGHEQFF. The CDR3 DNA follows: TGTGCCAGCTCACCACGGACTAGCGGGGGGGCTATCGGGCATGAGCAGTTCTTC.

The rearrangement links TRBV2 to TRBJ2-5; TRBD2 matches at 10 bases. This CDR3 region has 14 residues. Germline V gene data show CDR1 as SNHLY and CDR2 as FYNNEI. V lost 7 bases and J lost 2; bases outside the gene matches: 4. For the CDR3, the DNA is TGTGCCAGCAAACTAGCGGGGCTGCAAGAGACCCAGTACTTC. Its translation: CASKLAGLQETQYF.

The chain couples TRBV2 to TRBJ1-1; 8 bases agree with TRBD1. There are 14 residues in the CDR3. The junction had 7 bases not matched to a gene; V was cut back by 6 bases and J by 4 bases. Germline CDR1 and CDR2: SNHLY and FYNNEI. Written as DNA, the CDR3 is TGTGCCAGCAGGATGAGACAGGGGAGCACTGAAGCTTTCTTT. Protein: CASRMRQGSTEAFF.

The rearrangement links TRBV5-6 to TRBJ1-2; D call uncertain. Germline CDR1 SGHDT, CDR2 YYEEEE. This CDR3 contains 14 residues. Trimming shortened V by 2 bases and J by 4 bases, and 12 bases separated the two germline ends. CDR3 region: CASSFALELYGYTF. CDR3 sequence (DNA): TGTGCCAGCAGCTTCGCCTTAGAGCTCTATGGCTACACCTTC.

The table lists this clone with a few counts. The chain is built from TRBV15 and TRBJ2-2; 8 nucleotides match TRBD1. The germline V gene has CDR1 LNHNV and CDR2 YYDKDF (reference sequence). This CDR3 is 15 amino acids long. V shed 5 bases, J shed 7 bases, and the junction held 9 bases outside the gene matches. The CDR3 DNA reads as TGTGCCACCAGCCAGGGGGCGCGAAAACGCGGGGAGCTGTTTTTT. Translating gives CATSQGARKRGELFF.